The 25 T cell receptor beta chains below all came from one sample that was sequenced in a study of cytomegalovirus exposure and HLA in healthy donors. The PCR was carried out with 60 Vbeta primers and 13 Jbeta primers. TCRdb keeps only in-frame clones here, not all; method: immunoSEQ multiplex PCR. The data show about 18,000 clones, with 70% to 80% seen just once and 3% to 4.5% held by the top ten. The sample was PBMCs. The source of these receptors is a man in his late teens or twenties in good health and CMV-seronegative.

V gene TRBV5-6 combines with J gene TRBJ1-1, with 10 bases lining up with TRBD1. This CDR3 spans 14 amino acids. Germline-derived CDR1 and CDR2 are SGHDT and YYEEEE. The V and J ends lost 3 bases and 6 bases, in that order; junction bases with no gene match: 5. The CDR3 here is CASSYDRGPSEAFF. The DNA of the CDR3 is TGTGCCAGCAGCTATGACAGGGGGCCGTCTGAAGCTTTCTTT. Looking up the rest from reference TRBV5-6 and TRBJ1-1 gives the full variable domain: DAGVTQSPTHLIKTRGQQVTLRCSPKSGHDTVSWYQQALGQGPQFIFQYYEEEERQRGNFPDRFSGHQFPNYSSELNVNALLLGDSALYLCASSYDRGPSEAFFGQGTRLTVV.

V is TRBV9 and J is TRBJ2-7; no clear D. The CDR3 length is 15 residues. Germline V gives CDR1 SGDLS, CDR2 YYNGEE. Trimming pared 1 base from V and 3 bases from J, leaving 14 bases between. The CDR3 DNA sequence: TGTGCCAGCAGCGTATCACCGCGGCCCCACTACGAGCAGTACTTC. This translates into CASSVSPRPHYEQYF.

The chain has TRBV29-1 and TRBJ1-4; tentative D call: TRBD1 (5 bases). The CDR3 is 14 amino acids. V was clipped by 4 bases and J by 4 bases, with 13 bases between them. Germline V gives CDR1 SQVTM, CDR2 ANQGSEA. CDR3 sequence: CSVGDRQNNEKLFF. The CDR3 DNA reads as TGCAGCGTTGGGGATAGACAGAATAATGAAAAACTGTTTTTT.

This clone was seen a handful of times. This chain uses TRBV2 with TRBJ1-5; the match to TRBD1 covers 9 bases. This CDR3 region has 16 residues. The germline V gene has CDR1 SNHLY and CDR2 FYNNEI. Trimming removed 6 bases from V and 6 bases from J; junction bases left unmatched: 12. The CDR3 region has the DNA TGTGCCAGCAGCGACCGGGACAGGGTCTTGCCTCAGCCCCAGCATTTT. Translated, it gives CASSDRDRVLPQPQHF.

The V gene is TRBV10-2, the J gene TRBJ2-5, with D perhaps TRBD2 (7 bases). CDR3 length: 15 residues. Trimming cost V 8 bases and J 4 bases, with 20 bases left between them. The germline V gene has CDR1 WSHSY and CDR2 SAAADI. CDR3 loop: CASSPSGGFLETQYF. In nucleotides, the CDR3 is TGCGCCAGCTCCCCGTCGGGGGGCTTTCTAGAGACCCAGTACTTC.

The J gene is TRBJ2-7, the V gene TRBV29-1, with D possibly matching TRBD2 (5 bases). There are 13 residues in the CDR3. The V gene's germline CDR1 is SQVTM and CDR2 ANQGSEA. The V end lost 0 bases, the J end lost 4 bases, and 10 bases lay between the germline ends. The CDR3 region is CSVEDGNYYEQYF. CDR3 DNA sequence: TGCAGCGTTGAAGACGGGAACTATTACGAGCAGTACTTC.

This chain links TRBV7-9 with TRBJ1-2; tentative D call: TRBD1 (5 bases). The CDR3 totals 16 residues. V gave up 2 bases and J gave up 6 bases, with 19 bases separating them. From germline, CDR1 is SEHNR and CDR2 FQNEAQ (reference sequence). The CDR3 region has the DNA TGTGCCAGCAGCTTACCCGCGGGACCCACGGGGGATGGCTACACCTTC. Its translation is CASSLPAGPTGDGYTF. Based on the CDR3 plus reference TRBV7-9 and TRBJ1-2, the full variable domain is DTGVSQNPRHKITKRGQNVTFRCDPISEHNRLYWYRQTLGQGPEFLTYFQNEAQLEKSRLLSDRFSAERPKGSFSTLEIQRTEQGDSAMYLCASSLPAGPTGDGYTFGSGTRLTVV.

The chain combines TRBV2 with TRBJ1-5, with unresolved D. V was trimmed by 3 bases and J by 3 bases, leaving 6 bases between them. The V gene's germline CDR1 is SNHLY and CDR2 FYNNEI. The CDR3 totals 13 residues. In DNA form, the CDR3 reads TGTGCCAGCAGTGACGACATCAATCAGCCCCAGCATTTT. As protein: CASSDDINQPQHF.

The rearrangement joins TRBV9 to TRBJ1-4; D perhaps matches TRBD1 (5 bases). Germline V gene sequence: CDR1 SGDLS, CDR2 YYNGEE. This CDR3 spans 16 amino acids. Trimming pared 4 bases from V and 8 bases from J, leaving 21 bases between. The CDR3 sequence: CASSPPEGQGGEKLFF. CDR3 bases: TGTGCCAGCAGCCCCCCCGAAGGGCAGGGTGGCGAAAAACTGTTTTTT.

This chain links TRBV10-3 with TRBJ1-1, with D tentatively TRBD1 (5 bases). CDR1 ENHRY and CDR2 SYGVKD come from the germline V gene. Trimming took 11 bases from V and 0 from J, leaving 19 bases between them. The CDR3 length is 15 residues. The CDR3 region has the DNA TGTGCCTCCTCAATGGCACAGGCCTTGAACACTGAAGCTTTCTTT. Protein: CASSMAQALNTEAFF.

The chain joins TRBV5-1 to TRBJ2-7; a possible D gene is TRBD2 (7 bases). Deletions cut 7 bases from V and 2 bases from J, with 19 bases between. CDR1 is SGHRS, CDR2 YFSETQ, per germline. The CDR3 runs to 15 residues. CDR3 protein: CASRESGGTTYEQYF. The CDR3 DNA follows: TGCGCCAGCCGCGAGTCGGGGGGCACAACCTACGAGCAGTACTTC.

J is TRBJ2-1 and V is TRBV11-1; 7 bases fit TRBD2. Trimming cost V 5 bases and J 4 bases; bases outside gene matches: 8. The CDR3 extends over 15 amino acids. CDR1 and CDR2 from the germline V gene are SGHAT and FQDESV (reference sequence). CDR3 in DNA: TGTGCCAGCAGCCTTCTTAGCGGGCCATACAATGAGCAGTTCTTC. Protein sequence: CASSLLSGPYNEQFF.

V usage is TRBV6-1 and J usage is TRBJ2-2, with 8 bases that match TRBD2. Germline lookup yields CDR1 MNHNS and CDR2 SASEGT. The V gene end was trimmed by 2 bases and the J gene end by 6 bases; junction bases not matched to a gene: 5. The CDR3 runs to 15 residues. The CDR3 region is CASSEPGGASGELFF. The CDR3 bases are TGTGCCAGCAGTGAACCGGGAGGGGCTTCCGGGGAGCTGTTTTTT.

This clone has only a few counts. The CDR3 sequence is CSVGSGNQPQHF. CDR3 coding DNA: TGCAGCGTTGGATCGGGCAATCAGCCCCAGCATTTT. The chain carries TRBV29-1 and TRBJ1-5; D is unresolved. Germline lookup yields CDR1 SQVTM and CDR2 ANQGSEA. Deletions cut 4 bases from V and 2 bases from J, with 6 bases between. The CDR3 runs 12 residues.

This clone is medium-sized in the sample. CDR3 DNA: TGTGCCAGCAGCTTAGGGACTAGCGGGAGACTGGAGACCCAGTACTTC. Residues: CASSLGTSGRLETQYF. This chain joins TRBV7-2 and TRBJ2-5; the match to TRBD2 covers 13 bases. V shed 1 base, J shed 5 bases, and the junction held 4 bases outside the gene matches. CDR1 is SGHTA, CDR2 FQGNSA, per germline. The CDR3 has 16 amino acids.

The chain recombines TRBV5-1 with TRBJ1-2; D uncertain. This CDR3 is 15 amino acids long. The V end was cut by 0 bases, the J end by 2 bases, with 11 bases between. Per germline, CDR1 SGHRS and CDR2 YFSETQ. The DNA of the CDR3 is TGCGCCAGCAGCTTGGGCCAGGCCGTGAACTATGGCTACACCTTC. Amino acid sequence: CASSLGQAVNYGYTF.

CDR3 residues: CAWSMAGHGTDTQYF. The DNA of the CDR3 is TGTGCCTGGAGTATGGCAGGTCATGGCACAGATACGCAGTATTTT. This chain links TRBV30 with TRBJ2-3; D gene ambiguous. Germline V CDR1 and CDR2: GTSNPN, SVGIG (reference sequence). There are 15 residues in the CDR3. The V end was cut by 2 bases, the J end by 1 base, with 13 bases between. Full variable domain (remainder filled in from reference TRBV30 and TRBJ2-3): SQTIHQWPATLVQPVGSPLSLECTVEGTSNPNLYWYRQAAGRGLQLLFYSVGIGQISSEVPQNLSASRPQDRQFILSSKKLLLSDSGFYLCAWSMAGHGTDTQYFGPGTRLTVL.

V gene TRBV2 combines with J gene TRBJ1-2; 9 bases are shared with TRBD1. CDR1 is SNHLY, CDR2 FYNNEI, per germline. The CDR3 sequence is 16 residues long. The trim removed 3 bases at V and 6 bases at J, leaving 11 bases unmatched. CDR3 in amino acids: CASSDEGNRGHDGYTF. The DNA for the CDR3 is TGTGCCAGCAGTGATGAGGGGAACAGGGGGCACGATGGCTACACCTTC.

DNA for the CDR3: TGTGCCAGCAGCCCGCGACAGGCCTATGGCTACACCTTC. The encoded protein is CASSPRQAYGYTF. The V call is TRBV14, the J call TRBJ1-2; tentative D call: TRBD1 (6 bases). Trimming left V 4 bases short and J 4 bases short, with 10 bases between. Germline V gene sequence: CDR1 SGHDN, CDR2 FVKESK. The CDR3 contains 13 residues.

The V call is TRBV10-3, the J call TRBJ1-6; 9 bases are a match to TRBD1. The CDR3 totals 14 residues. CDR1 is ENHRY and CDR2 is SYGVKD in the germline V gene. The J segment lost 5 bases and the V segment lost 5 bases, leaving 1 base of the junction unmatched. CDR3 DNA: TGTGCCATCAGTCGGGACAGGGATAATTCACCCCTCCACTTT. It encodes CAISRDRDNSPLHF.

The gene calls are TRBV6-5 and TRBJ2-7; the match to TRBD2 covers 7 bases. The CDR3 sequence is 12 residues long. After removal of 8 bases from V and 1 base from J, the junction contained 2 bases not matched to a gene. Germline CDR1 MNHEY, CDR2 SVGAGI. This CDR3 is CASRGDSYEQYF. DNA of the CDR3: TGTGCCAGCCGGGGGGATTCCTACGAGCAGTACTTC.

The chain uses TRBV7-9 and TRBJ1-2; tentative D call: TRBD1 (6 bases). Germline V gene data show CDR1 as SEHNR and CDR2 as FQNEAQ (reference sequence). The CDR3 contains 13 residues. Trimming removed 0 bases from V and 7 bases from J, with 9 bases in between. The CDR3 nucleotides are TGTGCCAGCAGCTTAGCGGGCAGGGGTGGCTACACCTTC. It codes for CASSLAGRGGYTF.

This clone appeared once. The rearrangement links TRBV11-3 to TRBJ1-2, with D possibly TRBD1 on 5 matching bases. Germline V gene sequence: CDR1 SGHNT, CDR2 YENEEA. CDR3 length: 13 residues. V shed 2 bases and J shed 7 bases, with 11 bases lying between them. CDR3 sequence (DNA): TGTGCCAGCAGCTTATTAGGGGTGGGTGGCTACACCTTC. Amino acids: CASSLLGVGGYTF.

The chain employs TRBV2 and TRBJ1-2; D is ambiguous. There are 14 residues in the CDR3. V shed 7 bases and J shed 2 bases, with 14 bases lying between them. Germline CDR1 reads SNHLY; CDR2 reads FYNNEI. In DNA, the CDR3 is TGTGCCAGCACCCCCTTTGTCTCGAACTATGGCTACACCTTC. Translating gives CASTPFVSNYGYTF.

CDR3 DNA: TGTGCCTGGAGTGTATCAGGGGGCGATTCACCCCTCCACTTT. This gives the protein CAWSVSGGDSPLHF. The rearrangement links TRBV30 to TRBJ1-6; 8 bases are shared with TRBD1. The CDR3 runs 14 residues. The V segment lost 0 bases and the J segment 8 bases; nucleotides outside the gene matches: 3. Germline V gene sequence: CDR1 GTSNPN, CDR2 SVGIG (reference sequence).